These 23 T cell receptor beta chains were sequenced from one sample in a study of human T cells and chemical hapten exposure (dated by TCRdb to the early 2020s). Libraries came from RACE. TCRdb records NextSeq 500 as the sequencer. TCRdb took the public reads, trimmed them with fastp at Q25, ran MiXCR for clone calling and kept in-frame beta chains. When rows share a CDR3 protein, they turn into one entry using the most common DNA and genes. This sample gives approximately 59,000 distinct CDR3 sequences in total; around 6.1% of them show up just once. Around 3.6% of the sample is held by the ten biggest clonotypes. In light of the paper, this sample's time point label describes: healthy volunteer bleed at 6 weeks. Total RNA was extracted from unfractionated whole blood that had been collected in Tempus Blood RNA tubes. Sequenced sample: whole blood. The receptors come from a female donor in good health. Some clones in this sample may be carry-over from other donors' samples.

This clonotype was counted only a few times. The chain is built from TRBV28 and TRBJ1-3; D is possibly TRBD1 (5 bases). Germline CDR1 reads MDHEN; CDR2 reads SYDVKM. CDR3 size: 17 residues. The V and J ends lost 3 bases and 4 bases respectively, with 19 bases between them. The CDR3, as DNA: TGTGCCAGCAGTTTTTCTGGACATTTCCGACCCGGAAACACCATATATTTT. This sequence encodes CASSFSGHFRPGNTIYF.

This clonotype came up many times. The V and J genes are TRBV28 and TRBJ1-5; D perhaps matches TRBD1 (6 bases). The CDR3 has 16 residues. Trimming removed 2 bases at V and 3 bases at J, with 14 bases between. Germline V gene sequence: CDR1 MDHEN, CDR2 SYDVKM. The CDR3 sequence is CASSLTLAGVNQPQHF. CDR3 DNA: TGTGCCAGCAGTTTAACCCTCGCAGGGGTCAATCAGCCCCAGCATTTT.

The table lists this clonotype with many counts. The genes are TRBV5-1 and TRBJ2-5, with D possibly called TRBD1 or TRBD2 (6 bases each). The CDR3 spans 15 residues. Germline CDR1 is SGHRS and CDR2 is YFSETQ. V dropped 5 bases and J dropped 7 bases, with 21 bases sitting between them. DNA of the CDR3: TGCGCCAGCAGGGAAGAGGGGGGTTCTGAGGTGACCCAGTACTTC. Protein: CASREEGGSEVTQYF. The whole variable domain, filled in from reference TRBV5-1 and TRBJ2-5, reads KAGVTQTPRYLIKTRGQQVTLSCSPISGHRSVSWYQQTPGQGLQFLFEYFSETQRNKGNFPGRFSGRQFSNSRSEMNVSTLELGDSALYLCASREEGGSEVTQYFGPGTRLLVL.

This clonotype was recorded many times. V and J are TRBV13 and TRBJ1-1; TRBD1 matches at 7 bases. This CDR3 spans 12 amino acids. Unmatched junction bases numbered 4, after V lost 2 bases and J lost 10 bases. CDR1 PRHDT and CDR2 FYEKMQ come from the germline V gene (reference sequence). The CDR3 nucleotides are TGTGCCAGCAGCTTATTCCCAGGGGGAGCTTTCTTT. This codes for CASSLFPGGAFF.

V and J are TRBV2 and TRBJ1-1, with D perhaps TRBD1 (5 bases). Germline-derived CDR1 and CDR2 are SNHLY and FYNNEI. Trimming removed 6 bases at V and 5 bases at J, with 13 bases between. CDR3 length equals 13 residues. The CDR3 DNA sequence: TGTGCCAGCAGGCCTACAGGAGGGACTGAAGCTTTCTTT. Translation: CASRPTGGTEAFF. Full variable domain (outside the CDR3, taken from reference TRBV2 and TRBJ1-1): EPEVTQTPSHQVTQMGQEVILRCVPISNHLYFYWYRQILGQKVEFLVSFYNNEISEKSEIFDDQFSVERPDGSNFTLKIRSTKLEDSAMYFCASRPTGGTEAFFGQGTRLTVV.

The V gene is TRBV2, the J gene TRBJ2-1; D is ambiguous. Germline V gives CDR1 SNHLY, CDR2 FYNNEI. This CDR3 contains 12 residues. The V gene lost 4 bases and the J gene lost 7 bases, with 8 bases spanning the gap. Here the CDR3 DNA reads TGTGCCAGCAGTGTTCAAGGGAATGAGCAGTTCTTC. This codes for CASSVQGNEQFF.

The rearrangement links TRBV5-1 to TRBJ2-7; D might be TRBD1 or TRBD2, each matching 5 bases. Germline V gene lookup returns CDR1 SGHRS and CDR2 YFSETQ. This CDR3 is built from 15 residues. V was trimmed by 4 bases and J by 0 bases, leaving 14 bases between them. The CDR3 region has the DNA TGCGCCAGCAGCCACCGGGACCGCTCCTCCTACGAGCAGTACTTC. The encoded protein is CASSHRDRSSYEQYF.

The rearrangement uses TRBV28 and TRBJ2-7; either TRBD1 or TRBD2 may supply D (7 bases each). The CDR3 runs to 15 residues. CDR1 and CDR2 (germline): MDHEN, SYDVKM. V lost 3 bases to trimming and J lost 2 bases, with 14 bases between them. The DNA for the CDR3 is TGTGCCAGCAGTTTGGGGGCAGGGGGGGCCTACGAGCAGTACTTC. Translating gives CASSLGAGGAYEQYF. Looking up the rest from reference TRBV28 and TRBJ2-7 gives the full variable domain: DVKVTQSSRYLVKRTGEKVFLECVQDMDHENMFWYRQDPGLGLRLIYFSYDVKMKEKGDIPEGYSVSREKKERFSLILESASTNQTSMYLCASSLGAGGAYEQYFGPGTRLTVT.

This clonotype was counted ten times or more. This chain joins TRBV12-3 or TRBV12-4 and TRBJ2-3; 7 bases line up with TRBD1. V lost 8 bases and J lost 2; bases outside the gene matches: 4. The CDR3 has 13 residues. CDR3 in DNA: TGTGCCAGCGGGGACAGCCTCACAGATACGCAGTATTTT. The encoded protein is CASGDSLTDTQYF.

This clonotype appeared many times. The rearrangement links TRBV7-2 to TRBJ2-2; D unclear. Germline lookup yields CDR1 SGHTA and CDR2 FQGNSA. The CDR3 totals 12 residues. The ends were cut back, 6 bases at V and 4 bases at J, with 6 bases in the middle. This CDR3 reads CASRKLTGELFF. In DNA, the CDR3 is TGTGCCAGCAGAAAGCTCACCGGGGAGCTGTTTTTT.

This clonotype was counted at least ten times. The chain combines TRBV29-1 with TRBJ2-6, with TRBD1 matching 9 bases. Germline loops: CDR1 SQVTM, CDR2 ANQGSEA. With V trimmed by 7 bases and J by 0 bases, 13 bases remained unmatched. The CDR3 is 18 amino acids. The CDR3 coding sequence is TGCAGCGCCCCCGGACGGGACAGGGTTCTCTCTGGGGCCAACGTCCTGACTTTC. Protein product: CSAPGRDRVLSGANVLTF. The full variable domain, rest sourced from reference TRBV29-1 and TRBJ2-6, is SAVISQKPSRDICQRGTSLTIQCQVDSQVTMMFWYRQQPGQSLTLIATANQGSEATYESGFVIDKFPISRPNLTFSTLTVSNMSPEDSSIYLCSAPGRDRVLSGANVLTFGAGSRLTVL.

Many counts were recorded for this clonotype. The genes are TRBV7-6 and TRBJ1-5; D remains unclear. The ends were cut back, 2 bases at V and 3 bases at J, with 8 bases in the middle. This CDR3 has 14 amino acids. The germline V gene encodes CDR1 SGHVS and CDR2 FNYEAQ. DNA for the CDR3: TGTGCCAGCAGCTTACTCTCCTTCAATCAGCCCCAGCATTTT. Amino acids: CASSLLSFNQPQHF. Filled out from reference TRBV7-6 and TRBJ1-5, the complete variable domain reads GAGVSQSPRYKVTKRGQDVALRCDPISGHVSLYWYRQALGQGPEFLTYFNYEAQQDKSGLPNDRFSAERPEGSISTLTIQRTEQRDSAMYRCASSLLSFNQPQHFGDGTRLSIL.

This clonotype has ten or more counts. At one end, the junction sequence differs from germline, possibly due to a read error. This chain uses TRBV27 with TRBJ2-3, with D maybe TRBD2 (6 bases). Germline V CDR1 and CDR2: MNHEY, SMNVEV (reference sequence). This CDR3 is built from 14 residues. CDR3 region: CASSLRTSTDTQYF. The CDR3 nucleotides read TGTGCCAGCAGTCTACGAACTAGCACAGATACACAGTATTTT.

There are a few counts of this clonotype. The rearrangement uses TRBV12-3 or TRBV12-4 and TRBJ1-1; D unclear. The CDR3 is 13 amino acids. V lost 3 bases to trimming and J lost 1 base, with 6 bases between them. The CDR3: CASSFYENTEAFF. The CDR3 nucleotides are TGTGCCAGCAGTTTTTACGAGAACACTGAAGCTTTCTTT.

This clonotype was observed at least ten times. The chain combines TRBV7-6 with TRBJ2-7; TRBD2 matches at 8 bases. J lost 2 bases, V lost 4 bases, and 10 bases had no gene match. The CDR3 runs to 16 residues. CDR1 is SGHVS, CDR2 FNYEAQ, per germline. The CDR3 loop reads CASSSGRGTSAYEQYF. The CDR3 DNA is TGTGCCAGCAGCTCAGGGCGCGGGACTAGTGCCTACGAGCAGTACTTC. The variable domain in full, completed from reference TRBV7-6 and TRBJ2-7, reads GAGVSQSPRYKVTKRGQDVALRCDPISGHVSLYWYRQALGQGPEFLTYFNYEAQQDKSGLPNDRFSAERPEGSISTLTIQRTEQRDSAMYRCASSSGRGTSAYEQYFGPGTRLTVT.

This clonotype was recorded at least ten times. The gene calls are TRBV24-1 and TRBJ2-3, with D tentatively TRBD1 (6 bases). The length of the CDR3 is 18 residues. CDR1 is KGHDR, CDR2 SFDVKD, per germline. The V and J ends lost 0 bases and 0 bases respectively, with 15 bases between them. The CDR3 DNA is TGTGCCACCAGTGATTTGCGCCAGGGGAAGGGAAGCACAGATACGCAGTATTTT. The encoded protein is CATSDLRQGKGSTDTQYF.

Only a few counts were recorded for this clonotype. This chain uses TRBV20-1 with TRBJ1-5; 8 positions agree with TRBD1. With 5 bases clipped from V and 6 bases from J, the junction kept 6 bases outside the gene matches. The V gene's germline CDR1 is DFQATT and CDR2 SNEGSKA (reference sequence). This CDR3 comprises 13 residues. The CDR3 bases are TGCAGTGCTCCAACAGGGGGAACTCAGCCCCAGCATTTT. It is translated as CSAPTGGTQPQHF.

This clonotype was counted at least ten times. This chain uses TRBV20-1 with TRBJ1-1, with D unresolved. Trimming took 3 bases from V and 4 from J, leaving 9 bases between them. The germline V gene encodes CDR1 DFQATT and CDR2 SNEGSKA (reference sequence). The CDR3 spans 12 residues. The CDR3 sequence is CSASLRTTEAFF. In DNA, the CDR3 is TGCAGTGCTAGTTTAAGGACCACTGAAGCTTTCTTT.

In its sample, this clonotype was seen a few times. The chain recombines TRBV7-2 with TRBJ2-2; 10 bases agree with TRBD2. J lost 6 bases, V lost 2 bases, and 3 bases had no gene match. The CDR3 contains 15 residues. Germline CDR1 SGHTA, CDR2 FQGNSA. For the CDR3, the DNA is TGTGCCAGCAGCTTACCGGGACTAGCGCCCGGGGAGCTGTTTTTT. Its protein is CASSLPGLAPGELFF.

This clonotype was seen a few times. The genes are TRBV6-6 and TRBJ2-5; no clear D gene. Germline lookup yields CDR1 MNHNY and CDR2 SVGAGI (reference sequence). CDR3 size: 14 residues. V gave up 8 bases and J gave up 1 base, with 14 bases separating them. CDR3: CASGTARTQETQYF. The CDR3 DNA reads TGTGCCAGCGGTACCGCTCGGACCCAAGAGACCCAGTACTTC.

The table lists this clonotype with many counts. The J gene is TRBJ2-3, the V gene TRBV2, with 9 positions matching TRBD2. The V and J ends lost 4 bases and 4 bases, in that order; junction bases with no gene match: 6. The CDR3 length is 15 residues. Per germline, CDR1 SNHLY and CDR2 FYNNEI. The CDR3 nucleotides are TGTGCCAGCAGTGGGGCGGGAGGGCCCGCAGATACGCAGTATTTT. It yields the protein CASSGAGGPADTQYF.

This clonotype was recorded a few times. The rearrangement uses TRBV5-5 and TRBJ2-3; no reliable D call. The V and J ends lost 4 bases and 0 bases respectively, with 18 bases between them. This CDR3 contains 17 residues. CDR1 and CDR2 (germline): SGHKS, YYEKEE (reference sequence). CDR3 loop: CASSNPRTYTSTDTQYF. CDR3 in DNA: TGTGCCAGCAGCAACCCGAGGACGTATACAAGCACAGATACGCAGTATTTT.

The rearrangement joins TRBV20-1 to TRBJ2-3, with a tentative D call TRBD1 (5 bases). The CDR3 loop spans 12 amino acids. Germline CDR1 and CDR2: DFQATT and SNEGSKA (reference sequence). The V and J ends lost 1 base and 4 bases respectively, with 6 bases between them. CDR3 nucleotide sequence: TGCAGTGCTAGAGGGGGCGCAGATACGCAGTATTTT. Residues: CSARGGADTQYF.